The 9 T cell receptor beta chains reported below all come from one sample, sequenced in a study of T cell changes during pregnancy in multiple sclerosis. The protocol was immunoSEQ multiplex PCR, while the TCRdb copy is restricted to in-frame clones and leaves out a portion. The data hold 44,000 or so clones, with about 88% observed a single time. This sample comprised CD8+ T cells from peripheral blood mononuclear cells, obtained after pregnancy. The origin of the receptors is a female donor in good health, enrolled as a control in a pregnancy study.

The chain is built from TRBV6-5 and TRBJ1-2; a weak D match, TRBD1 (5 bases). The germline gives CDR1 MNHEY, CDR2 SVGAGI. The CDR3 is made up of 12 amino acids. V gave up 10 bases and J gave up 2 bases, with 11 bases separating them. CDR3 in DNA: TGTGCCACCGCGCAGGGAAACTATGGCTACACCTTC. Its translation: CATAQGNYGYTF.

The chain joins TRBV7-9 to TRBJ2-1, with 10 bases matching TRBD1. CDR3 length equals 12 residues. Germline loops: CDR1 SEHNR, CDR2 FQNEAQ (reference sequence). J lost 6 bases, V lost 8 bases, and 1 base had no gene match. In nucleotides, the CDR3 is TGTGCCAGCGGGACAGGGGCCAATGAGCAGTTCTTC. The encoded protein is CASGTGANEQFF.

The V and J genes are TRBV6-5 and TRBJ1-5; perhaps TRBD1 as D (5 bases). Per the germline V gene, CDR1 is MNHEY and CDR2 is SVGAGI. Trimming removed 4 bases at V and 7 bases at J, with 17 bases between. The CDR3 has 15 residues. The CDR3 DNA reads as TGTGCCAGCAGTTCCCGGGAGGGGCCGGGGCAGCCCCAGCATTTT. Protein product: CASSSREGPGQPQHF.

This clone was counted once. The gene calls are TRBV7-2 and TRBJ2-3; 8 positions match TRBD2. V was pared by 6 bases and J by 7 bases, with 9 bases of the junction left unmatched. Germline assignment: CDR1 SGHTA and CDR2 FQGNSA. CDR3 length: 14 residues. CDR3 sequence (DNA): TGTGCCAGCAGGGCGGCGGGGGGTCTGAATACGCAGTATTTT. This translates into CASRAAGGLNTQYF.

CDR3 in DNA: TGTGCCAGCAGAGACAGGGGCAACACCGGGGAGCTGTTTTTT. Translating it yields CASRDRGNTGELFF. The rearrangement uses TRBV7-9 and TRBJ2-2; TRBD1 agrees at 8 bases. The CDR3 extends over 14 amino acids. CDR1 and CDR2 from the germline V gene are SEHNR and FQNEAQ (reference sequence). With 6 bases clipped from V and 2 bases from J, the junction kept 2 bases outside the gene matches.

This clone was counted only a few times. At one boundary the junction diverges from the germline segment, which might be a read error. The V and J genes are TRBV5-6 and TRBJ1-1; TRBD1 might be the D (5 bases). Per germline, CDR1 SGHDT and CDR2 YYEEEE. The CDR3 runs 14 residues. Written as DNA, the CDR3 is TGTGCCAGCAGCTTAGGAACAGGCTTGGGGAAAGGGCTCTTT. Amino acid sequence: CASSLGTGLGKGLF. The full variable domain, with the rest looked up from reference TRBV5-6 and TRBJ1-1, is DAGVTQSPTHLIKTRGQQVTLRCSPKSGHDTVSWYQQALGQGPQFIFQYYEEEERQRGNFPDRFSGHQFPNYSSELNVNALLLGDSALYLCASSLGTGLGKGLFGQGTRLTVV.

The CDR3 reads CASGTGVINQPQHF. CDR3 nucleotides: TGTGCCAGCGGGACAGGGGTGATTAATCAGCCCCAGCATTTT. This chain uses TRBV19 with TRBJ1-5; 10 bases are shared with TRBD1. Germline-derived CDR1 and CDR2 are LNHDA and SQIVND (reference sequence). CDR3 size: 14 residues. V dropped 9 bases and J dropped 4; count of bases not matched to a gene: 6. Supplemented by reference TRBV19 and TRBJ1-5, the full variable domain reads DGGITQSPKYLFRKEGQNVTLSCEQNLNHDAMYWYRQDPGQGLRLIYYSQIVNDFQKGDIAEGYSVSREKKESFPLTVTSAQKNPTAFYLCASGTGVINQPQHFGDGTRLSIL.

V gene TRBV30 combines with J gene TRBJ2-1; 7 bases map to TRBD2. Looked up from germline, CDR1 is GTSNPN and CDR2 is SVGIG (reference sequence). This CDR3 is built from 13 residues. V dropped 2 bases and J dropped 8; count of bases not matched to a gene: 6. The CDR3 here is CAWSRTSSDEQFF. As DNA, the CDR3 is TGTGCCTGGAGTCGGACTAGTTCAGATGAGCAGTTCTTC.

The CDR3 bases are TGTGCCAGCAGTCCTCAGGGGGCGGGGGAGCAGTACTTC. Its translation: CASSPQGAGEQYF. The chain recombines TRBV7-9 with TRBJ2-7; TRBD1 matches 8 bases. This CDR3 is 13 amino acids long. Germline trimming cut 6 bases from V and 7 bases from J; bases unmatched to any gene: 8. Per germline, CDR1 SEHNR and CDR2 FQNEAQ (reference sequence).